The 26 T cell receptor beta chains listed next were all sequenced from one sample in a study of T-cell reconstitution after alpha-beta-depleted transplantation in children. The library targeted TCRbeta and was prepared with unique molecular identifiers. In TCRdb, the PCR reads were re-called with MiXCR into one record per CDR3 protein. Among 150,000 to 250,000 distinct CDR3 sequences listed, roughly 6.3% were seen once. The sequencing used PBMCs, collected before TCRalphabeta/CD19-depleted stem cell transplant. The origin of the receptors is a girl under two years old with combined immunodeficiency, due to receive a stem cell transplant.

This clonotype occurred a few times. The CDR3 reads CASSPSDTGELFF. DNA for the CDR3: TGTGCCAGCAGCCCCAGTGACACCGGGGAGCTGTTTTTT. The chain recombines TRBV12-3 or TRBV12-4 with TRBJ2-2; no clear D. The CDR3 contains 13 residues. Trimming removed 6 bases at V and 3 bases at J, with 8 bases between.

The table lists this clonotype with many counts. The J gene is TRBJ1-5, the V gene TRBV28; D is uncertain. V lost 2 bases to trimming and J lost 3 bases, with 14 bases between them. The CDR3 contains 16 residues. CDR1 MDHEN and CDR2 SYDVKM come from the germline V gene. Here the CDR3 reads CASSLPGYGLNQPQHF. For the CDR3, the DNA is TGTGCCAGCAGTTTACCAGGATATGGTCTCAATCAGCCCCAGCATTTT.

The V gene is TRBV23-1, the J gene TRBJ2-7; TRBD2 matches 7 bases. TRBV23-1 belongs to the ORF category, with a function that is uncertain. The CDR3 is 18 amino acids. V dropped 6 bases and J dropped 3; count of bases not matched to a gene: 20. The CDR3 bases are TGCGCCAGCAGCCAAGTAGTAGTTCGAGGACTAGGATACTACGAGCAGTACTTC. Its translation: CASSQVVVRGLGYYEQYF.

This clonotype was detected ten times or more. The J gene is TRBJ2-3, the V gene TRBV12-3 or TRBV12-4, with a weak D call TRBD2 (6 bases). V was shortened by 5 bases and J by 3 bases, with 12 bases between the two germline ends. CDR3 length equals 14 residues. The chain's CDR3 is CASSPYGGTDTQYF. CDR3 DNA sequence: TGTGCCAGCAGTCCCTACGGGGGAACAGATACGCAGTATTTT.

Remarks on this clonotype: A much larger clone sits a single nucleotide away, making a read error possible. The CDR3 DNA reads TGTGCCAGCAGCTTTATAAGACAGACCACGATCCTCTGCGAGCAGTACTTC. Translation gives CASSFIRQTTILCEQYF. The chain has TRBV7-3 and TRBJ2-7, with a tentative D call TRBD1 (5 bases). Per the germline V gene, CDR1 is SGHTA and CDR2 is FQGTGA. V gave up 3 bases and J gave up 6 bases, with 24 bases separating them. The CDR3 totals 17 residues.

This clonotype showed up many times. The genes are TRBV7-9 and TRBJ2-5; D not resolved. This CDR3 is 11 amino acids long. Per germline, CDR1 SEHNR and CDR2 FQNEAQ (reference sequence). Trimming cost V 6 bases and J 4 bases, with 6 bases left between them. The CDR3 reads CASSFGETQYF. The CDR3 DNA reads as TGTGCCAGCAGTTTTGGAGAGACCCAGTACTTC.

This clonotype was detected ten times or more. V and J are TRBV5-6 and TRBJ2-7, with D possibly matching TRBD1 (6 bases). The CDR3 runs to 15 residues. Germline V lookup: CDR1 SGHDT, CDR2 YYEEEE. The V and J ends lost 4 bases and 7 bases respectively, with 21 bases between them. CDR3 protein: CASSKLDRWFKEQYF. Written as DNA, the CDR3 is TGTGCCAGCAGCAAACTAGACAGGTGGTTTAAAGAGCAGTACTTC.

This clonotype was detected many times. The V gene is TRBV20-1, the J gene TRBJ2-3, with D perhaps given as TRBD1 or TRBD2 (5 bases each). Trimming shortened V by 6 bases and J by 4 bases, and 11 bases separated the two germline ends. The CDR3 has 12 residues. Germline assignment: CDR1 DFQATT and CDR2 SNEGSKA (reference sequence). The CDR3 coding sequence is TGCAGTGCGAGGGACGACGCAGATACGCAGTATTTT. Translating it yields CSARDDADTQYF.

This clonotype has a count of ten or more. CDR3 in DNA: TGTGCCAGCAGTTATCCCGGGGGATTTAACAATGAGCAGTTCTTC. This sequence encodes CASSYPGGFNNEQFF. This chain connects TRBV28 to TRBJ2-1; TRBD2 is a possible D gene (6 bases). V dropped 4 bases and J dropped 5 bases, with 15 bases sitting between them. This CDR3 comprises 15 residues. CDR1 is MDHEN and CDR2 is SYDVKM in the germline V gene.

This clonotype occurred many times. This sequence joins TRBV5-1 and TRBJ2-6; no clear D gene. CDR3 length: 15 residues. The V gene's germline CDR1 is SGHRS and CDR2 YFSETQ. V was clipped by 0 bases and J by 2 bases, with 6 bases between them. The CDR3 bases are TGCGCCAGCAGCTTGGGGAACCCTGGGGCCAACGTCCTGACTTTC. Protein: CASSLGNPGANVLTF.

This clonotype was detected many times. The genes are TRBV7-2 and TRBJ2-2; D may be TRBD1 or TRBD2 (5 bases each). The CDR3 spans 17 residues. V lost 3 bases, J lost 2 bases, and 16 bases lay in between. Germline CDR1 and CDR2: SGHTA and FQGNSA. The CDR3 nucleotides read TGTGCCAGCAGCTTTAAGTGGGGGAATCTAAACACCGGGGAGCTGTTTTTT. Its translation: CASSFKWGNLNTGELFF.

Here the CDR3 DNA reads TGTGCCAGCAGTGAATTTTTTGCACCGAACCGGGAATCGGGCAAAAACATTCAGTACTTC. Translated: CASSEFFAPNRESGKNIQYF. V usage is TRBV25-1 and J usage is TRBJ2-4; TRBD2 might be the D (5 bases). Trimming cost V 1 base and J 3 bases, with 25 bases left between them. From germline, CDR1 is MGHDK and CDR2 SYGVNS. The CDR3 is made up of 20 amino acids.

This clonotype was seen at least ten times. The CDR3 spells CASTVLGHPAKGDEQFF. For the CDR3, the DNA is TGTGCCAGCACGGTCCTAGGCCATCCGGCGAAGGGCGATGAGCAGTTCTTC. This sequence joins TRBV12-3 or TRBV12-4 and TRBJ2-1; D remains ambiguous. With 7 bases removed from V and 8 bases from J, the gap between germline ends came to 27 bases. The CDR3 totals 17 residues.

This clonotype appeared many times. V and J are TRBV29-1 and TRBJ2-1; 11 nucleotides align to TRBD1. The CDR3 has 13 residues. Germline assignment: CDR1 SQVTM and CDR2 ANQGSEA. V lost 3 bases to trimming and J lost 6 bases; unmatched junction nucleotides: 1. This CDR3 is CSVDGTGGNEQFF. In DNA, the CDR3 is TGCAGCGTTGATGGGACAGGGGGCAATGAGCAGTTCTTC.

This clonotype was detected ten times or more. CDR3 in DNA: TGCAGTGCTCGTGCGACAGGGGCGCCGAACACTGAAGCTTTCTTT. This gives the protein CSARATGAPNTEAFF. This chain uses TRBV20-1 with TRBJ1-1, with TRBD1 matching 8 bases. Germline V CDR1 and CDR2: DFQATT, SNEGSKA (reference sequence). V lost 5 bases to trimming and J lost 1 base; unmatched junction nucleotides: 9. The CDR3 runs to 15 residues.

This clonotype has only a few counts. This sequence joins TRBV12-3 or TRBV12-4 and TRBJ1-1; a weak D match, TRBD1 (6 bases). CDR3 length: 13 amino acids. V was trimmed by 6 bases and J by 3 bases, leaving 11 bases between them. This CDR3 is CASSNGQYTEAFF. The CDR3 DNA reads TGTGCCAGCAGCAACGGACAGTACACTGAAGCTTTCTTT.

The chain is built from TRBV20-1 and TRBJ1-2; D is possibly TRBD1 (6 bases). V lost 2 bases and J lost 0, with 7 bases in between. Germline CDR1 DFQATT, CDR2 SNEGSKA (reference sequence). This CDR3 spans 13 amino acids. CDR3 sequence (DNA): TGCAGTGCTAGACGGACAGCTAACTATGGCTACACCTTC. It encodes CSARRTANYGYTF.

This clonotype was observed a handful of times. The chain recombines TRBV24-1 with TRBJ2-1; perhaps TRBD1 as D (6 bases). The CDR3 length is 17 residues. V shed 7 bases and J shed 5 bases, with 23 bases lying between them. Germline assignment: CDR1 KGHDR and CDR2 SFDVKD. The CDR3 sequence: CATSLTGAGVGDNEQFF. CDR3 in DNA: TGTGCCACCAGCCTAACCGGGGCAGGGGTCGGGGACAATGAGCAGTTCTTC.

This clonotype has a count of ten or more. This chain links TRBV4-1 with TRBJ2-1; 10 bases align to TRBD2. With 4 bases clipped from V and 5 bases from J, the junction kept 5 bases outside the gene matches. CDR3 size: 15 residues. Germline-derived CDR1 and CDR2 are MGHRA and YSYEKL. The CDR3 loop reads CASSPTGLANNEQFF. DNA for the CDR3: TGCGCCAGCAGCCCTACGGGACTAGCGAACAATGAGCAGTTCTTC.

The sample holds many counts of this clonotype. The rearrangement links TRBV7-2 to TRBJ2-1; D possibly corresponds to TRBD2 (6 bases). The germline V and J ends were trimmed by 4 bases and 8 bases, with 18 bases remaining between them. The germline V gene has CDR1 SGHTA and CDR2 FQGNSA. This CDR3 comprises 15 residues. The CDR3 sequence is CASSSLVTSTDEQFF. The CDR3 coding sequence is TGTGCCAGCAGCTCCTTAGTCACTAGCACCGATGAGCAGTTCTTC.

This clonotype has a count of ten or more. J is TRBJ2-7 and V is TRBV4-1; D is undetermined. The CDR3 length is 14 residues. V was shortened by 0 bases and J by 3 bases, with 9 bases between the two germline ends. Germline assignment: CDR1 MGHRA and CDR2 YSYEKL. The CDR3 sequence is CASSQDQPFYEQYF. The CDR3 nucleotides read TGCGCCAGCAGCCAAGATCAGCCCTTCTACGAGCAGTACTTC.

The CDR3: CARGTSGPGEQFF. Here the CDR3 DNA reads TGCGCCAGGGGGACTAGCGGCCCCGGGGAGCAGTTCTTC. The V call is TRBV23-1, the J call TRBJ2-1, with 11 bases matching TRBD2. TRBV23-1 qualifies as an ORF whose function is uncertain. The CDR3 covers 13 residues. With V trimmed by 9 bases and J by 10 bases, 8 bases remained unmatched.

Here the CDR3 DNA reads TGTGCCAGCAGGGATTGGGACACTGAAGCTTTCTTT. It codes for CASRDWDTEAFF. J is TRBJ1-1 and V is TRBV6-2 or TRBV6-3; D is undetermined. V lost 6 bases and J lost 3, with 8 bases in between. CDR1 is MNHEY and CDR2 is SVGEGT in the germline V gene. The CDR3 consists of 12 residues.

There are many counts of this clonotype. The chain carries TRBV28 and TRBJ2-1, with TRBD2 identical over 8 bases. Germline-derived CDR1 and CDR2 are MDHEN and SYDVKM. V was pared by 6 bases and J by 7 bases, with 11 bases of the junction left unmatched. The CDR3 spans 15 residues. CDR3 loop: CASSISGTGPNEQFF. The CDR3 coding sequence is TGTGCCAGCAGCATTAGCGGGACCGGTCCAAATGAGCAGTTCTTC.

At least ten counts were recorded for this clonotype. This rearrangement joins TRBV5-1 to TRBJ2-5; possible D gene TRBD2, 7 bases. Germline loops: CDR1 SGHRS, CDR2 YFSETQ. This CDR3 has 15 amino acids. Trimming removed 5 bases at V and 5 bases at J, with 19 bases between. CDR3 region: CASRARGARLETQYF. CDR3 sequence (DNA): TGCGCCAGCAGGGCCCGGGGGGCACGTTTGGAGACCCAGTACTTC.

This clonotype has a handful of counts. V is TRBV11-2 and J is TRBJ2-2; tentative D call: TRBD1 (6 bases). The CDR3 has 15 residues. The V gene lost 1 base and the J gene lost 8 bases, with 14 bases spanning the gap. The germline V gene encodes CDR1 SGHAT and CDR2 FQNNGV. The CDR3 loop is CASSLVGQNFGELFF. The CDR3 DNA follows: TGTGCCAGCAGCTTAGTTGGACAGAACTTTGGGGAGCTGTTTTTT.